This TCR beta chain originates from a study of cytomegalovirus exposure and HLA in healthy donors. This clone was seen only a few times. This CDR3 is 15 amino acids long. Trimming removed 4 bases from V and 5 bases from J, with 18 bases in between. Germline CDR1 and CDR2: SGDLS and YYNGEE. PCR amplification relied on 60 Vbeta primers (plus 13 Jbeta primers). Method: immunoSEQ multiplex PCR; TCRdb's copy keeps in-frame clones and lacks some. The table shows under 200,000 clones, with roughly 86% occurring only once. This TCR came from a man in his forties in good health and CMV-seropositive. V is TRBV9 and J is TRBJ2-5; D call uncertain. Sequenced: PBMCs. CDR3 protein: CASSPLGLVRETQYF. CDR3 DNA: TGTGCCAGCAGCCCCCTTGGGTTGGTGCGGGAGACCCAGTACTTC.